Listed below are T cell receptor beta chains from one sample, sequenced in a study of T cell responses to AZD1222 COVID-19 vaccine. Clones were read by immunoSEQ multiplex PCR, and TCRdb kept only the in-frame ones, dropping some. The data contain 120,000 or so clones, approximately 88% of them singletons. The starting material was peripheral blood, obtained on day 0 of AZD1222 vaccination. The receptor set was obtained from an adult in good health. The CDR3 runs from the conserved cysteine through the conserved F or W. D genes are given only for firm matches. Clone size is not always given. Where it is, it says once, few, many or a class for expanded clones.

v_call: TRBV6-5
clone_size: NA
j_call: TRBJ1-2
d_call: NA
cdr3_nt: TGTGCCAGCAGTTGGGAGACACGTTATGGCTACACCTTC
cdr3_aa: CASSWETRYGYTF

v_call: TRBV21-1
clone_size: NA
j_call: TRBJ1-1
d_call: NA
cdr3_nt: TGTGCCAGCGGGAAGACGAACACTGAAGCTTTCTTT
cdr3_aa: CASGKTNTEAFF

v_call: TRBV6-5
clone_size: NA
j_call: TRBJ2-1
d_call: NA
cdr3_nt: TGTGCCAGCAGTTACTCTACTGCGGTAGGGCAGTTCTTC
cdr3_aa: CASSYSTAVGQFF

v_call: TRBV5-1
clone_size: NA
j_call: TRBJ2-3
d_call: TRBD2
cdr3_nt: TGCGCCAGCAGCCCCGGGACTAGCGGGAGGACCGATACGCAGTATTTT
cdr3_aa: CASSPGTSGRTDTQYF

v_call: TRBV20-1
clone_size: NA
j_call: TRBJ2-7
d_call: TRBD2
cdr3_nt: TGCAGTGCCCCGCGGGGGGGCGAGCAGTACTTC
cdr3_aa: CSAPRGGEQYF

v_call: TRBV29-1
clone_size: few
j_call: TRBJ1-2
d_call: TRBD1
cdr3_nt: TGCAGCGACCAGGGGGCAAGGGGCTACACCTTC
cdr3_aa: CSDQGARGYTF

v_call: TRBV7-9
clone_size: once
j_call: TRBJ2-1
d_call: TRBD1
cdr3_nt: TGTGCCAGCAGCCCCGGGGGACAGGGGGCCCACAATGAGCAGTTCTTC
cdr3_aa: CASSPGGQGAHNEQFF

v_call: TRBV7-9
clone_size: NA
j_call: TRBJ2-1
d_call: TRBD2
cdr3_nt: TGTGCCAGCCAGTCGGGGGGTTACAATGAGCAGTTCTTC
cdr3_aa: CASQSGGYNEQFF

v_call: TRBV19
clone_size: NA
j_call: TRBJ1-2
d_call: NA
cdr3_nt: TGTGCCAGTAGTATATATGCGGCGTTAGGGGACTCCTTCTATGGCTACACCTTC
cdr3_aa: CASSIYAALGDSFYGYTF

v_call: TRBV7-2
clone_size: NA
j_call: TRBJ2-3
d_call: NA
cdr3_nt: TGTGCCAGCAGCTCTCCCGGGATAGCGGCTAGCACAGATACGCAGTATTTT
cdr3_aa: CASSSPGIAASTDTQYF

v_call: TRBV6-5
clone_size: NA
j_call: TRBJ2-7
d_call: NA
cdr3_nt: TGTGCCAGCTATGACGGCTACGAGCAGTACTTC
cdr3_aa: CASYDGYEQYF

v_call: TRBV10-3
clone_size: NA
j_call: TRBJ1-6
d_call: NA
cdr3_nt: TGTGCCATCAGTGGTAGCAATTCACCCCTCCACTTT
cdr3_aa: CAISGSNSPLHF

v_call: TRBV18
clone_size: NA
j_call: TRBJ2-4
d_call: TRBD2
cdr3_nt: TGTGCCAGCTCACCACCGGGACTAGCGGGGGTACTCGCCAAAAACATTCAGTACTTC
cdr3_aa: CASSPPGLAGVLAKNIQYF

v_call: TRBV7-9
clone_size: NA
j_call: TRBJ1-1
d_call: NA
cdr3_nt: TGTGCCAGCAGCTTAGAAGGGACCCTGAACACTGAAGCTTTCTTT
cdr3_aa: CASSLEGTLNTEAFF

v_call: TRBV3-1/TRBV3-2
clone_size: NA
j_call: TRBJ1-4
d_call: TRBD1
cdr3_nt: TGTGCCAGCAGCAAACGGGACAGTGAAAAACTGTTTTTT
cdr3_aa: CASSKRDSEKLFF

v_call: TRBV19
clone_size: few
j_call: TRBJ1-5
d_call: TRBD1
cdr3_nt: TGTGCCAGTAGTCTCAACAGGGGAGGCAATCAGCCCCAGCATTTT
cdr3_aa: CASSLNRGGNQPQHF

v_call: TRBV3-1/TRBV3-2
clone_size: NA
j_call: TRBJ1-3
d_call: NA
cdr3_nt: TGTGCCAGCAGCCCTCGAAGCTCTGGAAACACCATATATTTT
cdr3_aa: CASSPRSSGNTIYF

v_call: TRBV30
clone_size: NA
j_call: TRBJ2-5
d_call: NA
cdr3_nt: TGTGCCACCCAAACCGACGTCCAAGAGACCCAGTACTTC
cdr3_aa: CATQTDVQETQYF

v_call: TRBV7-9
clone_size: NA
j_call: TRBJ2-3
d_call: TRBD2
cdr3_nt: TGTGCCGGGGGGGAAAGGGGTACAGATACGCAGTATTTT
cdr3_aa: CAGGERGTDTQYF

v_call: TRBV29-1
clone_size: NA
j_call: TRBJ2-3
d_call: NA
cdr3_nt: TGCAGCGTTGAAATCGGGACAAGAGTCACAGATACGCAGTATTTT
cdr3_aa: CSVEIGTRVTDTQYF

v_call: TRBV6-1
clone_size: NA
j_call: TRBJ2-3
d_call: NA
cdr3_nt: TGTGCCAGCAGTGAAAGAAGAGGGTCAGATACGCAGTATTTT
cdr3_aa: CASSERRGSDTQYF

v_call: TRBV6-2/TRBV6-3
clone_size: NA
j_call: TRBJ2-1
d_call: TRBD2
cdr3_nt: TGTGCCAGCAGTGAGCCGGGACTAGCTATTGAGCAGTTCTTC
cdr3_aa: CASSEPGLAIEQFF

v_call: TRBV28
clone_size: NA
j_call: TRBJ2-3
d_call: NA
cdr3_nt: TGTGCCAGCAGTGTACCTCAGGGGAGCACAGATACGCAGTATTTT
cdr3_aa: CASSVPQGSTDTQYF

v_call: TRBV7-2
clone_size: NA
j_call: TRBJ2-7
d_call: NA
cdr3_nt: TGTGCCAGCAGGCCCTCGGGTATCCCTTCCTACGAGCAGTACTTC
cdr3_aa: CASRPSGIPSYEQYF

v_call: TRBV5-1
clone_size: NA
j_call: TRBJ1-1
d_call: NA
cdr3_nt: TGCGCCAGCAGCTTGAAAAGGGGACGGAGCACTGAAGCTTTCTTT
cdr3_aa: CASSLKRGRSTEAFF

v_call: TRBV24-1
clone_size: NA
j_call: TRBJ2-3
d_call: TRBD2
cdr3_nt: TGTGCCACCAGTGATCCACTAGCGGCCTTGCAGTATTTT
cdr3_aa: CATSDPLAALQYF

v_call: TRBV3-1/TRBV3-2
clone_size: NA
j_call: TRBJ2-2
d_call: NA
cdr3_nt: TGTGCCAGCAGCCAAGGCGGCCAGGGGACCGGGGAGCTGTTTTTT
cdr3_aa: CASSQGGQGTGELFF

v_call: TRBV4-2
clone_size: NA
j_call: TRBJ2-3
d_call: NA
cdr3_nt: TGTGCCAGCAGCCCCTCACCTTTAGCAATACTCACAGATACGCAGTATTTT
cdr3_aa: CASSPSPLAILTDTQYF

v_call: TRBV19
clone_size: NA
j_call: TRBJ2-7
d_call: TRBD2
cdr3_nt: TGTGCCAGTAGTATGGGAGGGCTACCGGCCTACGAGCAGTACTTC
cdr3_aa: CASSMGGLPAYEQYF

v_call: TRBV12-5
clone_size: NA
j_call: TRBJ2-2
d_call: TRBD2
cdr3_nt: TGTGCTAGCTACTCATCATACCCTAGCGGGAGGGCGAACACCGGGGAGCTGTTTTTT
cdr3_aa: CASYSSYPSGRANTGELFF

v_call: TRBV19
clone_size: NA
j_call: TRBJ1-5
d_call: TRBD1
cdr3_nt: TGTGCCAGTAGTACCTCAACAGGGGGCGAACAGCCCCAGCATTTT
cdr3_aa: CASSTSTGGEQPQHF

v_call: TRBV29-1
clone_size: once
j_call: TRBJ1-4
d_call: TRBD1
cdr3_nt: TGCAGCGTTGGCGAGCAGGGGGTGGCTAATGAAAAACTGTTTTTT
cdr3_aa: CSVGEQGVANEKLFF

v_call: TRBV11-2
clone_size: NA
j_call: TRBJ1-5
d_call: TRBD1
cdr3_nt: TGTGCCAGCAGCCAGGACAGGGGAGTGCGGCCCCAGCATTTT
cdr3_aa: CASSQDRGVRPQHF

v_call: TRBV24-1
clone_size: NA
j_call: TRBJ2-2
d_call: TRBD2
cdr3_nt: TGTGCCACCAGTGAACGGACTAGCGGGAGTTTCACCGGGGAGCTGTTTTTT
cdr3_aa: CATSERTSGSFTGELFF

v_call: TRBV24-1
clone_size: NA
j_call: TRBJ2-3
d_call: NA
cdr3_nt: TGTGCCACCTCAGTTGGGGATACGCAGTATTTT
cdr3_aa: CATSVGDTQYF

v_call: TRBV12-3/TRBV12-4
clone_size: NA
j_call: TRBJ2-5
d_call: NA
cdr3_nt: TGTGCCAGCAGTTTGGGCCCCTTAGGGACCCAGTACTTC
cdr3_aa: CASSLGPLGTQYF

v_call: TRBV4-2
clone_size: once
j_call: TRBJ2-1
d_call: NA
cdr3_nt: TGTGCCAGCAGCCCCCGGGGGCGAAATGAGCAGTTCTTC
cdr3_aa: CASSPRGRNEQFF

v_call: TRBV7-9
clone_size: NA
j_call: TRBJ1-2
d_call: TRBD1
cdr3_nt: TGTGCCAGCAGCTTAGTGGAGACAGGGAACTACGGCTACACCTTC
cdr3_aa: CASSLVETGNYGYTF

v_call: TRBV19
clone_size: few
j_call: TRBJ1-4
d_call: NA
cdr3_nt: TGTGCCAGTAGTATCGGGCCGAATCGGGCTAATGAAAAACTGTTTTTT
cdr3_aa: CASSIGPNRANEKLFF

v_call: TRBV19
clone_size: NA
j_call: TRBJ1-1
d_call: NA
cdr3_nt: TGTGCCAGTAGTATAGAAGGGAAGCGGACTGAAGCTTTCTTT
cdr3_aa: CASSIEGKRTEAFF

v_call: TRBV25-1
clone_size: NA
j_call: TRBJ1-5
d_call: TRBD1
cdr3_nt: TGTGCCAGCAGTACGGACAGGGGGAATCAGCCCCAGCATTTT
cdr3_aa: CASSTDRGNQPQHF